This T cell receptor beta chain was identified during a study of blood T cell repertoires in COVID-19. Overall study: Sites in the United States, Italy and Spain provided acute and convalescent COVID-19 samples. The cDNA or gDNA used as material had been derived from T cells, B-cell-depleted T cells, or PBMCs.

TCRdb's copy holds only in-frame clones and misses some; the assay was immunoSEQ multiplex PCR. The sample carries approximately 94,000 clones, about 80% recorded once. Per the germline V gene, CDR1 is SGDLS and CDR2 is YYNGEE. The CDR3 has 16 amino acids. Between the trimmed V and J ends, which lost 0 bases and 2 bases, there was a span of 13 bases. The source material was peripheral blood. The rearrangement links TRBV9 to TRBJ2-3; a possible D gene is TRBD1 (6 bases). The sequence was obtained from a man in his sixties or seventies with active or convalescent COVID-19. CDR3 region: CASSVGPAGATDTQYF. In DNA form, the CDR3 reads TGTGCCAGCAGCGTAGGTCCGGCAGGGGCCACAGATACGCAGTATTTT.